The 21 T cell receptor beta chains below were found in one sample sequenced in a study of long-term antiretroviral therapy in people with HIV. It was version v3.0 of the immunoSEQ assay that was run at survey level. This table comes from immunoSEQ multiplex PCR, and its TCRdb copy is limited to in-frame clones, with some not included. The table records 25,000 to 35,000 clones, approximately 96% of them present only once. The specimen comprised unsorted PBMCs, sampled 6.6 years after starting antiretroviral therapy. The receptors originated from a man aged 25 to 40 with HIV.

The V call is TRBV30, the J call TRBJ2-1; the match to TRBD2 covers 7 bases. The germline V gene has CDR1 GTSNPN and CDR2 SVGIG (reference sequence). This CDR3 has 17 amino acids. Trimming took 3 bases from V and 0 from J; bases not matched to a gene: 11. This CDR3 is CAWRREKPGSSYNEQFF. CDR3 DNA sequence: TGTGCCTGGAGGCGGGAGAAGCCGGGAAGCTCCTACAATGAGCAGTTCTTC.

The CDR3 sequence is CASLRQGAYNEQFF. Here the CDR3 DNA reads TGTGCCAGCCTAAGACAGGGGGCATACAATGAGCAGTTCTTC. This chain links TRBV7-9 with TRBJ2-1; TRBD1 agrees at 10 bases. The germline V gene has CDR1 SEHNR and CDR2 FQNEAQ (reference sequence). The V gene end was trimmed by 8 bases and the J gene end by 4 bases; junction bases not matched to a gene: 5. The CDR3 length is 14 residues.

J is TRBJ2-2 and V is TRBV2; 9 nucleotides line up with TRBD1. Per the germline V gene, CDR1 is SNHLY and CDR2 is FYNNEI. This CDR3 is 17 amino acids long. Germline trimming cut 4 bases from V and 4 bases from J; bases unmatched to any gene: 10. This CDR3 reads CASSVRDRAQSTGELFF. The CDR3 DNA follows: TGTGCCAGCAGTGTCCGGGACAGGGCTCAATCCACCGGGGAGCTGTTTTTT. Using reference TRBV2 and TRBJ2-2 for the parts outside the CDR3, the full variable domain is EPEVTQTPSHQVTQMGQEVILRCVPISNHLYFYWYRQILGQKVEFLVSFYNNEISEKSEIFDDQFSVERPDGSNFTLKIRSTKLEDSAMYFCASSVRDRAQSTGELFFGEGSRLTVL.

The rearrangement links TRBV6-5 to TRBJ1-5; unclear D gene. V shed 0 bases and J shed 6 bases, with 9 bases lying between them. This CDR3 has 14 residues. CDR1 is MNHEY and CDR2 is SVGAGI in the germline V gene. CDR3 in amino acids: CASSYSVGFQPQHF. The CDR3 coding sequence is TGTGCCAGCAGTTACTCGGTGGGGTTTCAGCCCCAGCATTTT.

This chain links TRBV6-5 with TRBJ2-4; D gene uncertain. Germline CDR1 is MNHEY and CDR2 is SVGAGI. Trimming took 6 bases from V and 5 from J, leaving 17 bases between them. This CDR3 has 15 amino acids. CDR3 coding DNA: TGTGCCAGCAGGGACCGTGGCAGGCCAGAAAACATTCAGTACTTC. The encoded protein is CASRDRGRPENIQYF.

The rearrangement uses TRBV7-8 and TRBJ2-4, with D maybe TRBD1 (6 bases). The germline CDR1 and CDR2 sequences are SGHVS and FQNEAQ. CDR3 length: 15 amino acids. V was trimmed by 6 bases and J by 9 bases, leaving 21 bases between them. The CDR3 spells CASSPGLVDRIIQYF. The CDR3 nucleotides read TGTGCCAGCAGTCCAGGTTTGGTGGACAGAATCATTCAGTACTTC.

The chain couples TRBV29-1 to TRBJ1-2; D not resolved. Germline V lookup: CDR1 SQVTM, CDR2 ANQGSEA. The germline V and J ends were trimmed by 2 bases and 4 bases, with 11 bases remaining between them. The CDR3 contains 13 residues. In DNA form, the CDR3 reads TGCAGCGTTGAACAAAGCCTTTTCTATGGCTACACCTTC. It encodes CSVEQSLFYGYTF. Together with reference TRBV29-1 and TRBJ1-2, the CDR3 gives the full variable domain: SAVISQKPSRDICQRGTSLTIQCQVDSQVTMMFWYRQQPGQSLTLIATANQGSEATYESGFVIDKFPISRPNLTFSTLTVSNMSPEDSSIYLCSVEQSLFYGYTFGSGTRLTVV.

The rearrangement joins TRBV7-9 to TRBJ2-5; possible D gene TRBD1, 7 bases. The germline gives CDR1 SEHNR, CDR2 FQNEAQ (reference sequence). Trimming removed 1 base from V and 1 base from J, with 10 bases in between. The CDR3 is 15 amino acids. The CDR3 region has the DNA TGTGCCAGCAGCTTAGTCCAGGGGGGCCAAGAGACCCAGTACTTC. Protein: CASSLVQGGQETQYF.

V is TRBV4-2 and J is TRBJ2-1; D is undetermined. CDR1 and CDR2 (germline): LGHNA, YNFKEQ. The CDR3 length is 15 residues. V was trimmed by 3 bases and J by 5 bases, leaving 14 bases between them. This CDR3 is CASSQYPGWNNEQFF. CDR3 bases: TGTGCCAGCAGCCAGTACCCCGGATGGAACAATGAGCAGTTCTTC.

This sequence joins TRBV7-9 and TRBJ2-2, with D uncertain. The germline V and J ends were trimmed by 2 bases and 1 base, with 5 bases remaining between them. CDR3 length: 14 amino acids. Germline assignment: CDR1 SEHNR and CDR2 FQNEAQ (reference sequence). The CDR3 is CASSLQQNTGELFF. The CDR3, as DNA: TGTGCCAGCAGCTTACAGCAGAACACCGGGGAGCTGTTTTTT.

V usage is TRBV6-1 and J usage is TRBJ1-2; TRBD1 agrees at 7 bases. CDR3 size: 14 residues. J lost 2 bases, V lost 7 bases, and 7 bases had no gene match. In germline, CDR1 is MNHNS, CDR2 SASEGT. This chain's CDR3 is CASIRDRLNYGYTF. For the CDR3, the DNA is TGTGCCAGCATCAGGGACAGATTGAACTATGGCTACACCTTC.

As for this clone: An end of the junction differs from the germline gene, which may be a read error. The V call is TRBV30, the J call TRBJ2-7, with D perhaps TRBD2 (6 bases). The CDR3 has 14 amino acids. The germline V gene has CDR1 GTSNPN and CDR2 SVGIG (reference sequence). CDR3 nucleotide sequence: TGTGCCTGGAGTCCGCCAAGGGACTCCCACGAGCAGTACTTC. Protein sequence: CAWSPPRDSHEQYF.

The V and J genes are TRBV4-3 and TRBJ1-4; perhaps TRBD1 as D (5 bases). V lost 0 bases, J lost 4 bases, and 9 bases lay in between. CDR3 length equals 15 residues. Germline loops: CDR1 LGHNA, CDR2 YSLEER. CDR3 residues: CASSQDGALNEKLFF. The CDR3 coding sequence is TGCGCCAGCAGCCAAGATGGGGCCCTTAATGAAAAACTGTTTTTT.

This clone was seen just once. This chain joins TRBV2 and TRBJ1-2; D uncertain. Germline V gene lookup returns CDR1 SNHLY and CDR2 FYNNEI. V lost 1 base and J lost 4, with 10 bases in between. The CDR3 runs 14 residues. CDR3 DNA: TGTGCCAGCAGTGAAGGTCTTGCCCTCTATGGCTACACCTTC. Its translation: CASSEGLALYGYTF. Full variable domain (outside the CDR3, taken from reference TRBV2 and TRBJ1-2): EPEVTQTPSHQVTQMGQEVILRCVPISNHLYFYWYRQILGQKVEFLVSFYNNEISEKSEIFDDQFSVERPDGSNFTLKIRSTKLEDSAMYFCASSEGLALYGYTFGSGTRLTVV.

The chain recombines TRBV6-1 with TRBJ1-5, with D unresolved. Trimming left V 0 bases short and J 6 bases short, with 12 bases between. The CDR3 totals 15 residues. In germline, CDR1 is MNHNS, CDR2 SASEGT. The DNA for the CDR3 is TGTGCCAGCAGTGAAGCGGCGAGTCGAGGTCAGCCCCAGCATTTT. Protein sequence: CASSEAASRGQPQHF.

The gene calls are TRBV6-6 and TRBJ1-2, with D uncertain. CDR3 length: 13 amino acids. V dropped 4 bases and J dropped 8 bases, with 14 bases sitting between them. In germline, CDR1 is MNHNY, CDR2 SVGAGI (reference sequence). The CDR3 DNA sequence: TGTGCCAGCAGTTTGTCAGCAATGGCGGGCTACACCTTC. It yields the protein CASSLSAMAGYTF.

The rearrangement uses TRBV5-1 and TRBJ2-7; 7 bases map to TRBD2. Germline CDR1 SGHRS, CDR2 YFSETQ. J was trimmed by 5 bases and V by 0 bases; bases with no gene match: 5. The CDR3 is made up of 14 amino acids. In nucleotides, the CDR3 is TGCGCCAGCAGCTTGGATAACACTAGCGACGAGCAGTACTTC. Its protein is CASSLDNTSDEQYF.

This clone has more than one count but fewer than ten. The chain uses TRBV19 and TRBJ2-2; D remains ambiguous. Looked up from germline, CDR1 is LNHDA and CDR2 is SQIVND (reference sequence). The V and J ends lost 3 bases and 5 bases respectively, with 10 bases between them. The CDR3 length is 14 residues. The CDR3 DNA reads TGTGCCAGTAGTATCTACTTAGAAACCGGGGAGCTGTTTTTT. Protein: CASSIYLETGELFF.

The rearrangement links TRBV5-5 to TRBJ2-3; D uncertain. Germline V gene lookup returns CDR1 SGHKS and CDR2 YYEKEE (reference sequence). The CDR3 extends over 12 amino acids. The V gene lost 0 bases and the J gene lost 5 bases, with 4 bases spanning the gap. The CDR3 spells CASSLVVDTQYF. The CDR3 bases are TGTGCCAGCAGCTTGGTTGTAGATACGCAGTATTTT.

The chain has TRBV7-6 and TRBJ1-5; possible D gene TRBD1, 6 bases. This CDR3 spans 15 amino acids. The V and J ends lost 3 bases and 6 bases respectively, with 15 bases between them. CDR1 is SGHVS and CDR2 is FNYEAQ in the germline V gene. This CDR3 is CASSFGRGFGQPQHF. The CDR3 DNA follows: TGTGCCAGCAGCTTCGGCAGGGGATTTGGTCAGCCCCAGCATTTT.

The chain uses TRBV7-6 and TRBJ2-7; the match to TRBD1 covers 8 bases. This CDR3 has 14 amino acids. The germline V gene has CDR1 SGHVS and CDR2 FNYEAQ. The ends lost 5 bases at V and 4 bases at J; junction bases unmatched: 7. CDR3 sequence reads: CASSRGTGGYEQYF. CDR3 sequence (DNA): TGTGCCAGCAGCCGCGGGACAGGAGGTTACGAGCAGTACTTC.